This T cell receptor (beta chain) appears in the sequencing data of a study of T cell changes during pregnancy in multiple sclerosis. The repertoire was sequenced with immunoSEQ multiplex PCR; TCRdb's copy has only in-frame clones and lacks some. Of approximately 100,000 clones in the sample, about 94% are singletons; the top ten hold over 0.8%. The sequenced sample was peripheral blood, obtained before pregnancy. This TCR was sampled from a female donor with multiple sclerosis, enrolled in a pregnancy study.

CDR3: CASRTGGGELFF. The CDR3 nucleotides read TGCGCCAGCAGGACAGGGGGCGGGGAGCTGTTTTTT. V and J are TRBV5-1 and TRBJ2-2; 9 nucleotides match TRBD1. V shed 5 bases and J 7 bases; nucleotides not matched to a gene: 0. There are 12 residues in the CDR3. Germline CDR1 is SGHRS and CDR2 is YFSETQ.